The 10 T cell receptor beta chains below were found in one sample sequenced in a study of T-cell reconstitution after alpha-beta-depleted transplantation in children. Researchers prepared the TCRbeta library using unique molecular identifiers, the study reports. TCRdb re-called the PCR reads with MiXCR, one entry per CDR3 protein. The table has more than 500,000 distinct CDR3 sequences, about 10% seen once; the top ten hold around 15%. The input for sequencing was PBMCs, mostly from graft donor cells, taken 180 days after TCRalphabeta/CD19-depleted stem cell transplant. Receptors were obtained from a female patient aged 2-9 years who had a stem cell transplant for aplastic anemia, so the T cells may come from the graft donor.

This clonotype was counted a few times. The chain combines TRBV12-3 or TRBV12-4 with TRBJ2-7; D remains ambiguous. This CDR3 spans 14 amino acids. Trimming stripped 3 bases from V and 2 bases from J, with 11 bases between. CDR3 DNA sequence: TGTGCCAGCAGTTTTAGGGCGGCTACCTACGAGCAGTACTTC. It translates to CASSFRAATYEQYF.

This clonotype occurred a few times. V gene TRBV15 combines with J gene TRBJ2-1; maybe TRBD1 (5 bases). There are 15 residues in the CDR3. Germline assignment: CDR1 LNHNV and CDR2 YYDKDF (reference sequence). With 0 bases removed from V and 2 bases from J, the gap between germline ends came to 8 bases. The CDR3 nucleotides read TGTGCCACCAGCAGAGAAGGGGAACCCTACAATGAGCAGTTCTTC. Protein: CATSREGEPYNEQFF.

Only a few counts were recorded for this clonotype. The gene calls are TRBV7-3 and TRBJ2-1, with 10 bases that match TRBD1. The CDR3 covers 15 residues. The V gene's germline CDR1 is SGHTA and CDR2 FQGTGA. The trim removed 4 bases at V and 8 bases at J, leaving 8 bases unmatched. The CDR3 DNA follows: TGTGCCAGCAGCTCCGGGGACAGGGGAATCGATGAGCAGTTCTTC. Translated, it gives CASSSGDRGIDEQFF.

The chain carries TRBV6-2 or TRBV6-3 and TRBJ2-7; 9 bases fit TRBD2. CDR1 is MNHEY, CDR2 SVGEGT, per germline. CDR3 size: 15 residues. Trimming at V came to 2 bases and at J to 5 bases, leaving 7 bases not matched to a gene. The CDR3 nucleotides read TGTGCCAGCAGTTACAGGGCGGGAGGGCCCAACGAGCAGTACTTC. This codes for CASSYRAGGPNEQYF.

The sample holds a few counts of this clonotype. This chain uses TRBV20-1 with TRBJ2-3; 9 bases fit TRBD2. After removal of 6 bases from V and 6 bases from J, the junction contained 16 bases not matched to a gene. Germline V gene lookup returns CDR1 DFQATT and CDR2 SNEGSKA (reference sequence). CDR3 length: 16 amino acids. CDR3 DNA sequence: TGCAGTGCCCGCCGGACACCGGGACTAGCACGCGATACGCAGTATTTT. This codes for CSARRTPGLARDTQYF.

V is TRBV23-1 and J is TRBJ2-3, with 10 nucleotides matching TRBD1. TRBV23-1 is an open reading frame, and its role is uncertain. V shed 4 bases, J shed 1 base, and the junction held 8 bases outside the gene matches. This CDR3 region has 17 residues. The DNA of the CDR3 is TGCGCCAGCAGTCTCAACGGGGGGACAGGGGGCACAGATACGCAGTATTTT. Protein product: CASSLNGGTGGTDTQYF.

The V call is TRBV5-1, the J call TRBJ1-1; D is ambiguous. This CDR3 contains 14 residues. The germline V and J ends were trimmed by 6 bases and 2 bases, with 14 bases remaining between them. Germline V CDR1 and CDR2: SGHRS, YFSETQ. CDR3 sequence reads: CASNSDGTNTEAFF. CDR3 nucleotides: TGCGCCAGCAACTCCGACGGAACCAACACTGAAGCTTTCTTT.

As concerns this clonotype: One end of the junction does not line up with germline, which may come from a read error. This chain joins TRBV5-1 and TRBJ2-4; D not certain. Germline-derived CDR1 and CDR2 are SGHRS and YFSETQ. The CDR3 extends over 12 amino acids. The CDR3 loop reads CASKEVENSQYF. In DNA form, the CDR3 reads TGCGCCAGCAAAGAAGTAGAAAACAGTCAGTACTTC.

This clonotype was seen at least ten times. The rearrangement links TRBV12-3 or TRBV12-4 to TRBJ2-3; D may correspond to TRBD1 or TRBD2 (7 bases each). There are 16 residues in the CDR3. The V and J ends lost 6 bases and 3 bases respectively, with 19 bases between them. The CDR3 sequence is CASSQPHRGGTDTQYF. CDR3 DNA sequence: TGTGCCAGCAGCCAACCCCACAGGGGAGGGACAGATACGCAGTATTTT.

There are a few counts of this clonotype. The chain uses TRBV6-1 and TRBJ2-7, with D perhaps matching TRBD1 (6 bases). The CDR3 loop spans 14 amino acids. Looked up from germline, CDR1 is MNHNS and CDR2 is SASEGT. Trimming took 6 bases from V and 0 from J, leaving 12 bases between them. In DNA, the CDR3 is TGTGCCAGCAGACCCCGACAGGCCTCCTACGAGCAGTACTTC. Residues: CASRPRQASYEQYF.